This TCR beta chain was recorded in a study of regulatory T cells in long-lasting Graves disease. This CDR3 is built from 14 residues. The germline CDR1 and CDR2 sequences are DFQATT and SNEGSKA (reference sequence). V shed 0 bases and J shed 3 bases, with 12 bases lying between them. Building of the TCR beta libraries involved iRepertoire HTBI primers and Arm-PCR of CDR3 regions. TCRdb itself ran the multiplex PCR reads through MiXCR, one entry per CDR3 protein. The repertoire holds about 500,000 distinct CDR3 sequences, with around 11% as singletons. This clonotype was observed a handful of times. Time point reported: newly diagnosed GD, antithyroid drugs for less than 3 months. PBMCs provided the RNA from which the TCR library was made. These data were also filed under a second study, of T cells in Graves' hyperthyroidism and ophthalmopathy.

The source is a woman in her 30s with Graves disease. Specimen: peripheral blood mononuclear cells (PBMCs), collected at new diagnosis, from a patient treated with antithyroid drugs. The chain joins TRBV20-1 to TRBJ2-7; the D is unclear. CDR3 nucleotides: TGCAGTGCTAGAGACCCCGGCCCCCTCTACGAGCAGTACTTC. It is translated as CSARDPGPLYEQYF.